This T cell receptor (beta chain) was profiled in a study of cytomegalovirus exposure and HLA in healthy donors. Points from the study as a whole: TRBV6-2, TRBV6-3 and some other V segments were unresolvable in 87-base-pair reads. Upon later analysis, HLA-associated TCR beta chains proved more clonally expanded than other, equally common chains.

The PCR used 60 Vbeta and 13 Jbeta primers. Method: immunoSEQ multiplex PCR; TCRdb's copy keeps in-frame clones and lacks some. The sample includes about 170,000 clones, around 80% of them seen just once. Between the trimmed V and J ends, which lost 3 bases and 4 bases, there was a span of 12 bases. Germline V gives CDR1 LNHDA, CDR2 SQIVND (reference sequence). The CDR3 runs 14 residues. Concerning this clone itself: Its specificity is not known.

Sequencing input: PBMCs. This sequence originates from a male donor in good health and CMV-seronegative. The rearrangement joins TRBV19 to TRBJ1-1; tentative D call: TRBD1 (6 bases). The CDR3 sequence is CASSMAGEGTEAFF. The CDR3 DNA follows: TGTGCCAGTAGTATGGCAGGGGAAGGCACTGAAGCTTTCTTT.